Below, 10 T cell receptor beta chains from the same sample are listed, as sequenced in a study of response to subunit inactivated influenza vaccine. TCRdb itself ran the RT-PCR reads through MiXCR, one entry per CDR3 protein. The table records 800,000 or so distinct CDR3 sequences, 20% to 25% of them present only once. Sequenced material: PBMCs from blood, taken approximately 5 days after vaccination. These receptors all stem from a man aged 45-65 years who received an inactivated influenza vaccine.

This clonotype was counted a few times. The chain couples TRBV20-1 to TRBJ2-1; 10 bases fit TRBD1. V was pared by 4 bases and J by 9 bases, with 9 bases of the junction left unmatched. The CDR3 runs 14 residues. CDR1 is DFQATT, CDR2 SNEGSKA, per germline (reference sequence). Written as DNA, the CDR3 is TGCAGTGCTACCCGGGACAGGGGCACGGGTGAGCAGTTCTTC. The encoded protein is CSATRDRGTGEQFF.

This clonotype has just a few counts. The J gene is TRBJ2-3, the V gene TRBV12-3 or TRBV12-4; TRBD2 aligns across 8 bases. CDR3 length equals 15 residues. Trimming cost V 6 bases and J 0 bases; bases outside gene matches: 5. CDR3 sequence reads: CASRIAGRSTDTQYF. The CDR3 coding sequence is TGTGCCAGCAGGATAGCGGGGAGGAGCACAGATACGCAGTATTTT.

This clonotype turned up a few times. The chain couples TRBV6-6 to TRBJ1-5, with D possibly TRBD1 on 6 matching bases. V lost 6 bases, J lost 7 bases, and 13 bases lay in between. Germline V gene sequence: CDR1 MNHNY, CDR2 SVGAGI (reference sequence). The CDR3 contains 13 residues. As DNA, the CDR3 is TGTGCCAGCAGACAGGGCTCGGGGCAGCCCCAGCATTTT. Its translation: CASRQGSGQPQHF.

V and J are TRBV27 and TRBJ1-5; no firm D call. V was shortened by 3 bases and J by 2 bases, with 11 bases between the two germline ends. This CDR3 comprises 15 residues. Germline V gene data show CDR1 as MNHEY and CDR2 as SMNVEV (reference sequence). CDR3 region: CASSFSVQGNQPQHF. The CDR3, as DNA: TGTGCCAGCAGTTTTTCTGTTCAGGGCAATCAGCCCCAGCATTTT.

This clonotype was counted between two and nine times. This rearrangement joins TRBV4-1 to TRBJ1-5; unclear D gene. Germline values: CDR1 MGHRA, CDR2 YSYEKL. This CDR3 is 15 amino acids long. The V end lost 0 bases, the J end lost 0 bases, and 6 bases lay between the germline ends. The CDR3, as DNA: TGCGCCAGCAGCCAAGATCAGTATAGCAATCAGCCCCAGCATTTT. Amino acid sequence: CASSQDQYSNQPQHF.

The J gene is TRBJ2-1, the V gene TRBV6-2 or TRBV6-3; weak D call: TRBD2 (6 bases). Trimming shortened V by 2 bases and J by 9 bases, and 26 bases separated the two germline ends. This CDR3 contains 18 residues. Germline values: CDR1 MNHEY, CDR2 SVGEGT. The CDR3 DNA follows: TGTGCCAGCAGTTACGACGCCATTGGGGTTGATGGGACTGGTGAGCAGTTCTTC. This codes for CASSYDAIGVDGTGEQFF.

This clonotype was seen many times. The chain recombines TRBV27 with TRBJ2-3, with 7 bases aligning to TRBD2. The CDR3 spans 16 residues. J gave up 9 bases and V 3 bases, and 15 bases lay outside the gene matches. Germline CDR1 and CDR2: MNHEY and SMNVEV (reference sequence). The CDR3 loop reads CASSFGGTDSDSTQYF. DNA of the CDR3: TGTGCCAGCAGTTTCGGGGGGACTGATTCCGATAGCACGCAGTATTTT.

This clonotype was detected only a few times. Here the CDR3 reads CASSPSGKGEQYF. The CDR3 DNA reads as TGTGCCAGCAGCCCTAGCGGGAAGGGAGAGCAGTACTTC. V usage is TRBV12-3 or TRBV12-4 and J usage is TRBJ2-7; 9 bases fit TRBD2. The CDR3 sequence is 13 residues long. J lost 7 bases, V lost 6 bases, and 7 bases had no gene match.

This clonotype was seen a few times. The gene calls are TRBV12-3 or TRBV12-4 and TRBJ2-7; 14 bases line up with TRBD2. This CDR3 has 16 residues. J lost 3 bases, V lost 4 bases, and 5 bases had no gene match. The DNA for the CDR3 is TGTGCCAGCAGTTCCGGGACTAGCGGGGGTTTCTACGAGCAGTACTTC. Protein product: CASSSGTSGGFYEQYF.

This clonotype showed up just a few times. The chain recombines TRBV4-3 with TRBJ2-7, with a tentative D call TRBD1 (6 bases). The CDR3 length is 15 residues. From germline, CDR1 is LGHNA and CDR2 YSLEER. V lost 0 bases to trimming and J lost 3 bases, with 12 bases between them. CDR3 sequence (DNA): TGCGCCAGCAGCCAAGATCTACAGGGATTCTACGAGCAGTACTTC. This gives the protein CASSQDLQGFYEQYF.